The 19 T cell receptor beta chains presented below share a single source sample, sequenced in a study of CD8 T cells in Susac syndrome. RNA amounts of about 0.45 to 1 ug underwent reverse transcription with random hexamers. TCRdb analysed the immunoSEQ multiplex PCR reads with MiXCR anew, one entry per CDR3 protein. The sample holds some 300,000 distinct CDR3 sequences, approximately 85% seen once. The source material was CD8+ T cells from PBMCs. All receptors come from a human donor with multiple sclerosis.

The chain combines TRBV2 with TRBJ1-3; D gene unclear. Trimming cost V 10 bases and J 0 bases, with 7 bases left between them. This CDR3 region has 12 residues. Germline CDR1 and CDR2: SNHLY and FYNNEI. The CDR3 here is CANRDSGNTIYF. CDR3 DNA: TGTGCCAACCGGGACTCTGGAAACACCATATATTTT.

V usage is TRBV5-6 and J usage is TRBJ2-3, with D possibly being TRBD2 (6 bases). Germline CDR1 and CDR2: SGHDT and YYEEEE. The CDR3 sequence is 16 residues long. Trimming stripped 6 bases from V and 0 bases from J, with 17 bases between. In DNA, the CDR3 is TGTGCCAGCACCAACGGGGCGGGGACTAGCACAGATACGCAGTATTTT. Its protein product is CASTNGAGTSTDTQYF.

The genes are TRBV19 and TRBJ2-1; the match to TRBD1 covers 10 bases. The germline CDR1 and CDR2 sequences are LNHDA and SQIVND (reference sequence). V gave up 5 bases and J gave up 4 bases; unmatched junction bases: 8. The CDR3 is 16 amino acids. The CDR3 DNA follows: TGTGCCAGTAGTCAAGACAGGGGGCGACCATACAATGAGCAGTTCTTC. Its protein product is CASSQDRGRPYNEQFF.

This rearrangement joins TRBV20-1 to TRBJ2-7; D gene uncertain. Per the germline V gene, CDR1 is DFQATT and CDR2 is SNEGSKA (reference sequence). The CDR3 totals 15 residues. V lost 1 base to trimming and J lost 2 bases, with 15 bases between them. CDR3 amino acids: CSARGLGVSTYEQYF. In DNA, the CDR3 is TGCAGTGCTAGAGGGCTAGGCGTAAGCACCTACGAGCAGTACTTC.

The V and J genes are TRBV2 and TRBJ2-1, with 11 bases matching TRBD2. The germline gives CDR1 SNHLY, CDR2 FYNNEI. The length of the CDR3 is 14 residues. V lost 3 bases to trimming and J lost 7 bases; unmatched junction nucleotides: 2. CDR3: CASSETSGKNEQFF. The CDR3 coding sequence is TGTGCCAGCAGTGAGACTAGCGGGAAAAATGAGCAGTTCTTC.

This chain links TRBV7-2 with TRBJ1-1; D gene ambiguous. Trimming removed 10 bases from V and 1 base from J, with 16 bases in between. This CDR3 has 14 amino acids. CDR1 and CDR2 (germline): SGHTA, FQGNSA. The CDR3 spells CANGPVPWNTEAFF. CDR3 in DNA: TGTGCCAACGGACCCGTACCTTGGAACACTGAAGCTTTCTTT.

The rearrangement joins TRBV28 to TRBJ1-2; 7 nucleotides agree with TRBD1. The V segment lost 5 bases and the J segment 3 bases; nucleotides outside the gene matches: 6. CDR3 length: 14 amino acids. Germline values: CDR1 MDHEN, CDR2 SYDVKM. For the CDR3, the DNA is TGTGCCAGCAGTATCGTACAGGGGTACTATGGCTACACCTTC. Its translation is CASSIVQGYYGYTF.

The genes are TRBV7-8 and TRBJ2-1; no clear D. Germline values: CDR1 SGHVS, CDR2 FQNEAQ. V lost 4 bases and J 0 bases, leaving 10 bases between the germline ends. CDR3 length: 15 residues. The CDR3 region has the DNA TGTGCCAGCAGCTCAGCAAGTAGCTCCTACAATGAGCAGTTCTTC. Amino acid sequence: CASSSASSSYNEQFF.

J is TRBJ2-3 and V is TRBV30; D gene unclear. Germline CDR1 reads GTSNPN; CDR2 reads SVGIG (reference sequence). This CDR3 has 13 amino acids. Trimming stripped 3 bases from V and 2 bases from J, with 9 bases between. CDR3 coding DNA: TGTGCCTGGAGCACTTTATTCACAGATACGCAGTATTTT. Encoded protein: CAWSTLFTDTQYF.

This sequence joins TRBV27 and TRBJ2-1; D remains unclear. Germline values: CDR1 MNHEY, CDR2 SMNVEV (reference sequence). Trimming stripped 5 bases from V and 5 bases from J, with 19 bases between. The CDR3 loop spans 16 amino acids. The CDR3 loop is CASSHGSYASHNEQFF. The CDR3 bases are TGTGCCAGCAGTCACGGTTCCTACGCATCACACAATGAGCAGTTCTTC.

The chain uses TRBV6-1 and TRBJ1-2, with TRBD1 matching 7 bases. The germline gives CDR1 MNHNS, CDR2 SASEGT. There are 16 residues in the CDR3. The V segment lost 6 bases and the J segment 4 bases; nucleotides outside the gene matches: 14. The CDR3 DNA reads as TGTGCCAGCAGAACCGGGACAGACAACTTATCCTATGGCTACACCTTC. It translates to CASRTGTDNLSYGYTF.

The rearrangement uses TRBV28 and TRBJ1-6; maybe TRBD1 (6 bases). Trimming pared 2 bases from V and 10 bases from J, leaving 12 bases between. The CDR3 sequence is 14 residues long. CDR1 is MDHEN, CDR2 SYDVKM, per germline. The CDR3 nucleotides are TGTGCCAGCAGTTTAACAGGGAGTAACTCACCCCTCCACTTT. It translates to CASSLTGSNSPLHF.

The chain uses TRBV6-1 and TRBJ1-5, with D possibly matching TRBD1 (5 bases). Trimming took off 2 bases at V and 5 bases at J, with 19 bases between the two ends. Germline V CDR1 and CDR2: MNHNS, SASEGT. This CDR3 region has 17 residues. CDR3 DNA: TGTGCCAGCAGTGAATGGGCGGGGACGGCCGTCGATCAGCCCCAGCATTTT. Protein product: CASSEWAGTAVDQPQHF.

The chain combines TRBV4-3 with TRBJ2-3; tentative D call: TRBD1 (6 bases). Germline loops: CDR1 LGHNA, CDR2 YSLEER. The CDR3 runs to 14 residues. Trimming removed 4 bases from V and 6 bases from J, with 14 bases in between. Here the CDR3 reads CASSRDRSMDTQYF. The CDR3 bases are TGCGCCAGCAGCCGCGACAGGAGCATGGATACGCAGTATTTT.

This chain links TRBV7-8 with TRBJ2-3, with 8 bases lining up with TRBD2. The CDR3 runs to 15 residues. In germline, CDR1 is SGHVS, CDR2 FQNEAQ. Unmatched junction bases numbered 8, after V lost 6 bases and J lost 3 bases. The CDR3 nucleotides read TGTGCCAGCAGGTCGGGAGGGCCGGGGACAGATACGCAGTATTTT. Translating it yields CASRSGGPGTDTQYF.

CDR3 sequence: CASSEFGQGSYEQYF. In DNA, the CDR3 is TGTGCCAGCAGTGAATTCGGACAGGGCTCCTACGAGCAGTACTTC. The genes are TRBV2 and TRBJ2-7; 8 bases line up with TRBD1. Germline V gene lookup returns CDR1 SNHLY and CDR2 FYNNEI. The CDR3 totals 15 residues. V gave up 2 bases and J gave up 0 bases; unmatched junction bases: 3.

The V and J genes are TRBV27 and TRBJ1-4; perhaps TRBD1 as D (5 bases). The CDR3 is 14 amino acids. Trimming left V 5 bases short and J 2 bases short, with 9 bases between. Germline loops: CDR1 MNHEY, CDR2 SMNVEV (reference sequence). This chain's CDR3 is CASSPRDTNEKLFF. The CDR3 nucleotides are TGTGCCAGCAGTCCCAGGGATACTAATGAAAAACTGTTTTTT.

The chain combines TRBV28 with TRBJ2-2; D is unclear. Deletions cut 4 bases from V and 5 bases from J, with 5 bases between. Germline-derived CDR1 and CDR2 are MDHEN and SYDVKM. The CDR3 totals 12 residues. This CDR3 reads CASSSPTGELFF. The DNA for the CDR3 is TGTGCCAGCAGTTCCCCTACCGGGGAGCTGTTTTTT.

The chain combines TRBV7-9 with TRBJ1-2; 7 bases match TRBD1. Germline CDR1 is SEHNR and CDR2 is FQNEAQ (reference sequence). There are 15 residues in the CDR3. J lost 7 bases, V lost 4 bases, and 12 bases had no gene match. The DNA of the CDR3 is TGTGCCAGCAGCTCCTGGGACAGAATTAGGAGTGGCTACACCTTC. Protein product: CASSSWDRIRSGYTF.